One and the same sample provided the 21 T cell receptor beta chains below, sequenced in a study of T cell repertoires in cytomegalovirus infection. TCRdb used MiXCR to reprocess the reads, holding one entry per CDR3 protein. The data hold about 530,000 distinct CDR3 sequences, with approximately 26% observed a single time. Sequenced: PBMCs. Receptors were obtained from a human donor in good health (CMV status not recorded). Some clones in this sample may be carry-over from other donors' samples.

This chain uses TRBV7-2 with TRBJ2-3; weak D call: TRBD2 (6 bases). The CDR3 runs 18 residues. V lost 2 bases to trimming and J lost 1 base, with 19 bases between them. Looked up from germline, CDR1 is SGHTA and CDR2 is FQGNSA. CDR3 sequence (DNA): TGTGCCAGCAGCTTAAATAGGGCGGGATGGCCGGGCACAGATACGCAGTATTTT. Translation: CASSLNRAGWPGTDTQYF. The entire variable domain, with the rest obtained from reference TRBV7-2 and TRBJ2-3, is as follows: GAGVSQSPSNKVTEKGKDVELRCDPISGHTALYWYRQSLGQGLEFLIYFQGNSAPDKSGLPSDRFSAERTGGSVSTLTIQRTQQEDSAVYLCASSLNRAGWPGTDTQYFGPGTRLTVL.

This sequence joins TRBV20-1 and TRBJ2-5, with TRBD2 matching 14 bases. The V gene end was trimmed by 3 bases and the J gene end by 5 bases; junction bases not matched to a gene: 11. Germline CDR1 and CDR2: DFQATT and SNEGSKA (reference sequence). This CDR3 region has 17 residues. The CDR3 is CSASPLTSGRATETQYF. The CDR3 DNA follows: TGCAGTGCTAGCCCCCTGACTAGCGGGAGGGCCACGGAGACCCAGTACTTC.

This rearrangement joins TRBV4-3 to TRBJ1-2; no definite D call. CDR3 length: 13 amino acids. The V gene lost 1 base and the J gene lost 6 bases, with 9 bases spanning the gap. Germline values: CDR1 LGHNA, CDR2 YSLEER. This CDR3 reads CASSQVLWDGYTF. As DNA, the CDR3 is TGCGCCAGCAGCCAAGTCCTCTGGGATGGCTACACCTTC.

This chain uses TRBV28 with TRBJ2-1, with D perhaps TRBD1 or TRBD2 (5 bases each). The CDR3 totals 14 residues. Germline CDR1 MDHEN, CDR2 SYDVKM. V lost 5 bases, J lost 5 bases, and 13 bases lay in between. The DNA of the CDR3 is TGTGCCAGCAGTGGGACGGACCCCCACAATGAGCAGTTCTTC. This translates into CASSGTDPHNEQFF.

This clonotype was detected only a few times. The chain uses TRBV7-2 and TRBJ2-1; D unclear. V lost 5 bases to trimming and J lost 7 bases, with 12 bases between them. This CDR3 has 13 amino acids. Germline V gene sequence: CDR1 SGHTA, CDR2 FQGNSA. As DNA, the CDR3 is TGTGCCAGCAGCCATAATACGATAAATGAGCAGTTCTTC. This encodes CASSHNTINEQFF. The full variable domain, its missing parts supplied by reference TRBV7-2 and TRBJ2-1, is GAGVSQSPSNKVTEKGKDVELRCDPISGHTALYWYRQSLGQGLEFLIYFQGNSAPDKSGLPSDRFSAERTGGSVSTLTIQRTQQEDSAVYLCASSHNTINEQFFGPGTRLTVL.

The V and J genes are TRBV29-1 and TRBJ1-1; D possibly corresponds to TRBD1 (5 bases). Germline lookup yields CDR1 SQVTM and CDR2 ANQGSEA. CDR3 length: 12 residues. Trimming cost V 4 bases and J 3 bases, with 9 bases left between them. The CDR3 loop reads CSVARADTEAFF. The CDR3 DNA reads TGCAGCGTTGCCAGGGCGGACACTGAAGCTTTCTTT. Full variable domain (outside the CDR3, taken from reference TRBV29-1 and TRBJ1-1): SAVISQKPSRDICQRGTSLTIQCQVDSQVTMMFWYRQQPGQSLTLIATANQGSEATYESGFVIDKFPISRPNLTFSTLTVSNMSPEDSSIYLCSVARADTEAFFGQGTRLTVV.

For the CDR3, the DNA is TGTGCCAGCAGTTACTCGAGGGCAGGAGACGAGCAGTTCTTC. It is translated as CASSYSRAGDEQFF. The chain is built from TRBV6-6 and TRBJ2-1, with D possibly TRBD2 on 5 matching bases. CDR1 MNHNY and CDR2 SVGAGI come from the germline V gene (reference sequence). V was trimmed by 0 bases and J by 10 bases, leaving 13 bases between them. The CDR3 consists of 14 residues.

The sample holds a few counts of this clonotype. The J gene is TRBJ1-5, the V gene TRBV19, with 7 bases matching TRBD1. Germline V lookup: CDR1 LNHDA, CDR2 SQIVND (reference sequence). Losses at the gene ends were 5 bases for V and 3 bases for J; bases not matched to a gene: 7. The length of the CDR3 is 15 residues. The CDR3: CASSSYRGPNQPQHF. CDR3 coding DNA: TGTGCCAGTAGTTCCTACAGGGGCCCCAATCAGCCCCAGCATTTT.

CDR3 DNA sequence: TGTGCCATCAGTGAAGGGACAGTCGGCGAGCAGTACTTC. Its translation: CAISEGTVGEQYF. The chain recombines TRBV10-3 with TRBJ2-7, with TRBD1 matching 7 bases. Germline CDR1 ENHRY, CDR2 SYGVKD. J was trimmed by 6 bases and V by 3 bases; bases with no gene match: 5. This CDR3 comprises 13 residues.

The V and J genes are TRBV7-6 and TRBJ2-3, with 14 bases matching TRBD2. CDR3 length: 16 residues. Unmatched junction bases numbered 6, after V lost 5 bases and J lost 5 bases. The germline V gene encodes CDR1 SGHVS and CDR2 FNYEAQ. CDR3 bases: TGTGCCAGCAGCGAGGGACTAGCGGGAGTCGAAGATACGCAGTATTTT. Its translation: CASSEGLAGVEDTQYF.

The CDR3 nucleotides read TGTGCCAGCAGTTTTGCCGGGGATTTGAATGAGCAGTTCTTC. Encoded protein: CASSFAGDLNEQFF. J is TRBJ2-1 and V is TRBV25-1; possibly TRBD2 for D (5 bases). The V end was cut by 5 bases, the J end by 7 bases, with 15 bases between. The CDR3 covers 14 residues. Germline V gives CDR1 MGHDK, CDR2 SYGVNS.

This clonotype came up a few times. The chain couples TRBV20-1 to TRBJ2-5; the match to TRBD2 covers 14 bases. V dropped 5 bases and J dropped 1; count of bases not matched to a gene: 12. The CDR3 contains 18 residues. The germline CDR1 and CDR2 sequences are DFQATT and SNEGSKA (reference sequence). As DNA, the CDR3 is TGCAGTGCTCCGGACCCGGGACTAGCGGGAGTTGTCCAAGAGACCCAGTACTTC. Translated, it gives CSAPDPGLAGVVQETQYF.

This clonotype was seen only a few times. This chain joins TRBV12-3 or TRBV12-4 and TRBJ2-1, with D hard to call. V was shortened by 7 bases and J by 3 bases, with 13 bases between the two germline ends. This CDR3 has 14 amino acids. The DNA for the CDR3 is TGTGCCAGCAAGTTCGATATTGGCTACAATGAGCAGTTCTTC. Protein: CASKFDIGYNEQFF.

This clonotype was seen only a few times. This rearrangement joins TRBV27 to TRBJ2-1, with TRBD2 matching 11 bases. The CDR3 has 16 residues. CDR1 and CDR2 (germline): MNHEY, SMNVEV (reference sequence). J gave up 5 bases and V 2 bases, and 5 bases lay outside the gene matches. The CDR3 region has the DNA TGTGCCAGCAGTTTAATAGCGGGAGGGCCTGACAATGAGCAGTTCTTC. It translates to CASSLIAGGPDNEQFF.

This clonotype was counted between two and nine times. The chain recombines TRBV19 with TRBJ1-2; D unclear. The V and J ends lost 5 bases and 8 bases respectively, with 21 bases between them. Germline V gives CDR1 LNHDA, CDR2 SQIVND (reference sequence). This CDR3 is 15 amino acids long. The CDR3 region is CASSFGRAFEWGYTF. The CDR3 DNA follows: TGTGCCAGTAGTTTCGGCCGTGCCTTCGAATGGGGCTACACCTTC.

The chain has TRBV7-6 and TRBJ1-6; D ambiguous. This CDR3 comprises 15 residues. The V gene's germline CDR1 is SGHVS and CDR2 FNYEAQ. V was clipped by 1 base and J by 9 bases, with 13 bases between them. CDR3 sequence (DNA): TGTGCCAGCAGCTTAGGGGGATCCATGGGTTCACCCCTCCACTTT. Translating it yields CASSLGGSMGSPLHF.

This clonotype was seen a handful of times. J is TRBJ2-1 and V is TRBV7-2; D unclear. CDR1 is SGHTA, CDR2 FQGNSA, per germline. The CDR3 contains 15 residues. V was cut by 1 base and J by 7 bases, with 14 bases left in between. As DNA, the CDR3 is TGTGCCAGCAGCTTAGATTACGGTCACATGAATGAGCAGTTCTTC. Translating it yields CASSLDYGHMNEQFF.

The CDR3 reads CASSLLSYSHGYTF. Here the CDR3 DNA reads TGTGCCAGCAGTTTACTAAGTTACAGTCATGGCTACACCTTC. This chain links TRBV12-3 or TRBV12-4 with TRBJ1-2; no definite D call. The CDR3 runs 14 residues. V was trimmed by 2 bases and J by 6 bases, leaving 13 bases between them.

This clonotype turned up a few times. CDR3 nucleotides: TGCAGTGCTCTTCAGGGGGCGGGCAATCAGCCCCAGCATTTT. This codes for CSALQGAGNQPQHF. The chain recombines TRBV20-1 with TRBJ1-5, with TRBD1 identical over 8 bases. The germline gives CDR1 DFQATT, CDR2 SNEGSKA (reference sequence). CDR3 length: 14 amino acids. The V segment lost 5 bases and the J segment 2 bases; nucleotides outside the gene matches: 5.

This clonotype appeared many times. V and J are TRBV7-2 and TRBJ2-2; D not certain. The CDR3 length is 14 residues. V was pared by 5 bases and J by 0 bases, with 7 bases between. Germline V lookup: CDR1 SGHTA, CDR2 FQGNSA. CDR3 DNA sequence: TGTGCCAGCAGCGCCCCCTCGAACACCGGGGAGCTGTTTTTT. Residues: CASSAPSNTGELFF. The whole variable domain, filled in from reference TRBV7-2 and TRBJ2-2, reads GAGVSQSPSNKVTEKGKDVELRCDPISGHTALYWYRQSLGQGLEFLIYFQGNSAPDKSGLPSDRFSAERTGGSVSTLTIQRTQQEDSAVYLCASSAPSNTGELFFGEGSRLTVL.

Ten or more counts support this clonotype. This chain uses TRBV7-9 with TRBJ1-5; 7 bases line up with TRBD1. This CDR3 spans 14 amino acids. The V and J ends lost 8 bases and 5 bases, in that order; junction bases with no gene match: 9. Per germline, CDR1 SEHNR and CDR2 FQNEAQ (reference sequence). The CDR3 region has the DNA TGTGCCAGCGGTCCCGGGACAGCTGATCAGCCCCAGCATTTT. Protein sequence: CASGPGTADQPQHF.